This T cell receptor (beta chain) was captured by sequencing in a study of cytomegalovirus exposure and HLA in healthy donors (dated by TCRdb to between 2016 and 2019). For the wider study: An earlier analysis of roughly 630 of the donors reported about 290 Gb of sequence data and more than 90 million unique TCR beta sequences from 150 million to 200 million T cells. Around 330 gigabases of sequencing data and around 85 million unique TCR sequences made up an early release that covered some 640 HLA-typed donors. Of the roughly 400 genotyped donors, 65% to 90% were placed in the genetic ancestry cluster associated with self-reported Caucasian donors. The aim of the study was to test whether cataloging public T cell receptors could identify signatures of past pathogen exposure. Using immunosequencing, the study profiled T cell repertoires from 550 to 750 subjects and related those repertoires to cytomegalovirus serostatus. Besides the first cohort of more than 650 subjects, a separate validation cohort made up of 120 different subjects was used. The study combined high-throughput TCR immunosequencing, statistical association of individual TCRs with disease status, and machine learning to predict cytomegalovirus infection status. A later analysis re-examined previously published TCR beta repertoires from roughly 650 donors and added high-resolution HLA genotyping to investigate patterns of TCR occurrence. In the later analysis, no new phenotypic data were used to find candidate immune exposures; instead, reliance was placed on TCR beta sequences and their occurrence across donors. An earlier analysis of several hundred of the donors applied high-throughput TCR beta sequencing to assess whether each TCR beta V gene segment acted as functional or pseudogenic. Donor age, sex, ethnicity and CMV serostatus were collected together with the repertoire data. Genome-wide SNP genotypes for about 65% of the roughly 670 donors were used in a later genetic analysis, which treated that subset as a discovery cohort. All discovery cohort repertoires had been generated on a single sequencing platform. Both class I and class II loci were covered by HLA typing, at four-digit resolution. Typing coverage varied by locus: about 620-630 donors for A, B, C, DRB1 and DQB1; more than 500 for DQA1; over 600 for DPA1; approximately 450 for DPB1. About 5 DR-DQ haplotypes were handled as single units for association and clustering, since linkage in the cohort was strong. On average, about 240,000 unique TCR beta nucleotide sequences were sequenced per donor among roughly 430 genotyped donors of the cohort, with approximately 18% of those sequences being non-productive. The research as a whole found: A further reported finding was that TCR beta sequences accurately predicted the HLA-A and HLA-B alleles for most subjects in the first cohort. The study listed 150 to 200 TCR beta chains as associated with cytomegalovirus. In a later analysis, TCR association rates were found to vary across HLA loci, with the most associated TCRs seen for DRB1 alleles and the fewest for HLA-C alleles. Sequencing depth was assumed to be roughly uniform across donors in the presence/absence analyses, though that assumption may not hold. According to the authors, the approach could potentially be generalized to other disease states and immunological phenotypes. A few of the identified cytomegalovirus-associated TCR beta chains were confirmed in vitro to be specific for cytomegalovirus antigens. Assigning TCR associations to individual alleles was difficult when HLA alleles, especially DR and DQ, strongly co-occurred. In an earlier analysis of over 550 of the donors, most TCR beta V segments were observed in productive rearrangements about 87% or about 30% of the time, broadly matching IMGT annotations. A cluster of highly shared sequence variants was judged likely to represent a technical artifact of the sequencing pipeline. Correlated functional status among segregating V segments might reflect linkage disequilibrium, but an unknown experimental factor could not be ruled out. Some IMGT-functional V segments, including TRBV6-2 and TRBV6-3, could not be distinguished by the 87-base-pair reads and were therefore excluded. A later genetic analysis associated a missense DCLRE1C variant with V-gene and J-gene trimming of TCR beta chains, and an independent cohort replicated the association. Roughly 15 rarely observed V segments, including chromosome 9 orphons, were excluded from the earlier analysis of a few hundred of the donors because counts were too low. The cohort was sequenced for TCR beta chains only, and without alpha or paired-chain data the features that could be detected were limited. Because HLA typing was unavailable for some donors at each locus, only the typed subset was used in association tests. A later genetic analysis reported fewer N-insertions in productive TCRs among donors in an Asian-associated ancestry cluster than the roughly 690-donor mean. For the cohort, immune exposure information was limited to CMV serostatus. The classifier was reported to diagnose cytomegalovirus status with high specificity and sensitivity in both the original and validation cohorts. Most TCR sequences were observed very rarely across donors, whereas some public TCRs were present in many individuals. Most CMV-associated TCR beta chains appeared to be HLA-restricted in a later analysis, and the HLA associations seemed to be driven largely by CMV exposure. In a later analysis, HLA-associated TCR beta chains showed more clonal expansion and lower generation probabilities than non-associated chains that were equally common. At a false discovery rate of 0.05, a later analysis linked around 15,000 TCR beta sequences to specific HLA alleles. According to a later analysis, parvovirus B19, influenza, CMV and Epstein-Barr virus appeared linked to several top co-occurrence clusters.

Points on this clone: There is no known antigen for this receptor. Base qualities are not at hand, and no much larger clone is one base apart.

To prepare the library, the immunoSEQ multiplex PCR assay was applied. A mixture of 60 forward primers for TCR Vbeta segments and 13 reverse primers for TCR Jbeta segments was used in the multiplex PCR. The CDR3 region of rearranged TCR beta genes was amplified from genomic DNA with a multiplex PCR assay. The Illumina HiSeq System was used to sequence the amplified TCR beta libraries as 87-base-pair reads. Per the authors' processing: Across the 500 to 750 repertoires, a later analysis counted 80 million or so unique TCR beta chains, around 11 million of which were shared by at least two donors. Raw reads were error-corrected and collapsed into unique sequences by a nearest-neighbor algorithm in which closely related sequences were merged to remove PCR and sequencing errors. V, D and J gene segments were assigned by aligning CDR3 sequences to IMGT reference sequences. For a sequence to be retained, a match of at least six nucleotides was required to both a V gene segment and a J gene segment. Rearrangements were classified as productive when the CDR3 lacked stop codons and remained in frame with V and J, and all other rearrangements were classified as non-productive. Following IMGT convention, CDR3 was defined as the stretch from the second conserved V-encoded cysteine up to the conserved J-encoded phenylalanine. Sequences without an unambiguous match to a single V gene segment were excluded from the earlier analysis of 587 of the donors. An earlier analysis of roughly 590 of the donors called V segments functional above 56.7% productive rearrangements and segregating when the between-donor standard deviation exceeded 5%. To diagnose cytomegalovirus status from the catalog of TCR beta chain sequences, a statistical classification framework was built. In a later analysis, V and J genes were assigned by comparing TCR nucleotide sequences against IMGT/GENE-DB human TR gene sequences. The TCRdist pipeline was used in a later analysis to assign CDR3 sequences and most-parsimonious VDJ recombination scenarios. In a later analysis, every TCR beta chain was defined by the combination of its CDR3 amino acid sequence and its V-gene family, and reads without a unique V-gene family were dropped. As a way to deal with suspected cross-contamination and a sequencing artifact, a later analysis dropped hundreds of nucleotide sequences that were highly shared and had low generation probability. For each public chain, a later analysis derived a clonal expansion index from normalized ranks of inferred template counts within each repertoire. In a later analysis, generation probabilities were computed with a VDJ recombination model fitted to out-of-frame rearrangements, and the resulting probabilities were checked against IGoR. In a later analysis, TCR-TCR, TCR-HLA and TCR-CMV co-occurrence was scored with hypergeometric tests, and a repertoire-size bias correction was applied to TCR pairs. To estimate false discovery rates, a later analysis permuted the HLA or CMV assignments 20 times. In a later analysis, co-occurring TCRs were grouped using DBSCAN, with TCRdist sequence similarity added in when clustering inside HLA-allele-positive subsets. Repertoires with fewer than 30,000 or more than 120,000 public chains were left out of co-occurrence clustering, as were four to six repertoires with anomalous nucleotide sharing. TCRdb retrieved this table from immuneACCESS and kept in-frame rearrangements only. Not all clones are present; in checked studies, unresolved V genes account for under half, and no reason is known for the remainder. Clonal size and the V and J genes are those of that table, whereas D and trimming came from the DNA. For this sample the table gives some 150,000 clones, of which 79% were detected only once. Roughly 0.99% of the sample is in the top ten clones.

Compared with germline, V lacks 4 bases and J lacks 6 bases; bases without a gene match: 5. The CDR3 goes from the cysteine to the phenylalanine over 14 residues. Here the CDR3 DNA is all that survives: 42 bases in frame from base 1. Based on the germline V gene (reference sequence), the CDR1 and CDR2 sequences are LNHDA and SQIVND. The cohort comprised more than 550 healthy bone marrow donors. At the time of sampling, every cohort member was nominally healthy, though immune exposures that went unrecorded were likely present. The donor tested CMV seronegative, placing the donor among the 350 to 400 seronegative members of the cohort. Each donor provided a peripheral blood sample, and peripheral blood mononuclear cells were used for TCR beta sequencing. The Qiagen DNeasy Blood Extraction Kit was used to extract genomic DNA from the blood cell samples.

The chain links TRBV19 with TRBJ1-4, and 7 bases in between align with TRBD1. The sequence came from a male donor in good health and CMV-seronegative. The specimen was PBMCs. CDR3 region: CASSNWQGDEKLFF. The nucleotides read TGTGCCAGTAGTAACTGGCAGGGGGATGAAAAACTGTTTTTT.